This is a list of T cell receptor beta chains from one sample in a study of cytomegalovirus exposure and HLA in healthy donors. Measured with immunoSEQ multiplex PCR; TCRdb has only the in-frame clones, and not every one. Here the sample spans approximately 110,000 clones, about three quarters being singletons. Sequenced sample: PBMCs. The origin of the receptors is a middle-aged woman in good health and CMV-seropositive. CDR3s include the opening cysteine and the closing phenylalanine or tryptophan. D genes are given only for firm matches. Clone size is shown for a subset of rows, as once, few, many or a class of expanded clone.

abundance: -; j_gene: TRBJ1-6; d_gene: -; v_gene: TRBV2; CDR3aa: CASKDSNSPLHF; CDR3nt: TGTGCCAGCAAGGACAGTAATTCACCCCTCCACTTT
abundance: -; j_gene: TRBJ2-1; d_gene: -; v_gene: TRBV6-5; CDR3aa: CASSYSQGIDEQFF; CDR3nt: TGTGCCAGCAGTTATAGCCAGGGTATCGATGAGCAGTTCTTC
abundance: few; j_gene: TRBJ1-1; d_gene: -; v_gene: TRBV6-5; CDR3aa: CASRGTDSGTEAFF; CDR3nt: TGTGCCAGCAGGGGGACTGACTCGGGCACTGAAGCTTTCTTT
abundance: -; j_gene: TRBJ2-1; d_gene: -; v_gene: TRBV19; CDR3aa: CASSIGLVPGNEQFF; CDR3nt: TGTGCCAGTAGTATAGGACTAGTTCCGGGGAATGAGCAGTTCTTC
abundance: -; j_gene: TRBJ1-2; d_gene: TRBD1; v_gene: TRBV2; CDR3aa: CASRNQGADDGYTF; CDR3nt: TGTGCCAGCAGGAATCAGGGGGCGGACGATGGCTACACCTTC
abundance: -; j_gene: TRBJ2-7; d_gene: -; v_gene: TRBV11-1; CDR3aa: CASAYRVGREQYF; CDR3nt: TGTGCCAGCGCATACAGGGTTGGACGCGAGCAGTACTTC
abundance: -; j_gene: TRBJ2-2; d_gene: TRBD1; v_gene: TRBV6-6; CDR3aa: CASTVGQGRAGELFF; CDR3nt: TGTGCCAGCACGGTAGGACAGGGAAGAGCCGGGGAGCTGTTTTTT
abundance: -; j_gene: TRBJ2-7; d_gene: TRBD1; v_gene: TRBV10-3; CDR3aa: CAISNPGQGYEQYF; CDR3nt: TGTGCCATCAGCAACCCGGGACAGGGCTACGAGCAGTACTTC
abundance: -; j_gene: TRBJ1-1; d_gene: -; v_gene: TRBV27; CDR3aa: CASRKGAENTEAFF; CDR3nt: TGTGCCAGCAGGAAAGGAGCGGAGAACACTGAAGCTTTCTTT
abundance: -; j_gene: TRBJ2-3; d_gene: TRBD2; v_gene: TRBV5-1; CDR3aa: CASSLGLAAYTQYF; CDR3nt: TGCGCCAGCAGCTTAGGACTAGCCGCATATACGCAGTATTTT
abundance: -; j_gene: TRBJ2-7; d_gene: -; v_gene: TRBV11-2; CDR3aa: CASSLAGSEQYF; CDR3nt: TGTGCCAGCAGCTTAGCGGGAAGCGAGCAGTACTTC
abundance: -; j_gene: TRBJ2-1; d_gene: TRBD2; v_gene: TRBV5-4; CDR3aa: CASSLGTSSYNEQFF; CDR3nt: TGTGCCAGCAGCTTGGGGACTAGCTCCTACAATGAGCAGTTCTTC
abundance: few; j_gene: TRBJ1-4; d_gene: -; v_gene: TRBV4-3; CDR3aa: CASSQDTGEKLFF; CDR3nt: TGCGCCAGCAGCCAAGATACAGGGGAAAAACTGTTTTTT
abundance: -; j_gene: TRBJ1-2; d_gene: -; v_gene: TRBV6-5; CDR3aa: CASSGNPLYGYTF; CDR3nt: TGTGCCAGCTCAGGGAACCCCCTCTATGGCTACACCTTC
abundance: -; j_gene: TRBJ1-2; d_gene: TRBD1; v_gene: TRBV19; CDR3aa: CASSWTGGEGGYTF; CDR3nt: TGTGCCAGTAGTTGGACAGGGGGCGAGGGTGGCTACACCTTC